This TCR beta chain was recorded in a study of identical twins. The sample holds one count of this clonotype. Being one base from a much bigger clone, this may be a read error. TCRdb passed the 5' RACE reads through MiXCR, listing each CDR3 protein once. The sample lists roughly 710,000 distinct CDR3 sequences, roughly 6% seen once, with 1.5% to 2% in the top ten. The V gene end was trimmed by 6 bases and the J gene end by 10 bases; junction bases not matched to a gene: 12. CDR1 and CDR2 (germline): DFQATT, SNEGSKA (reference sequence). The CDR3 has 12 amino acids. The chain employs TRBV20-1 and TRBJ2-7, with 7 bases that match TRBD2. Sequencing was done on a sample of naive T cells sorted from blood. This clonotype was sampled from a young man in good health. The CDR3 loop reads CSAPGSTSAQYF. The CDR3 region has the DNA TGCAGTGCCCCAGGGTCCACTAGCGCCCAGTACTTC.